Presented here are 18 T cell receptor beta chains from one specimen sequenced in a study of beta chain features in type 1 diabetes. The study reverse transcribed the entire isolated RNA, so it sequenced expressed TCRB transcripts. Produced via immunoSEQ multiplex PCR; TCRdb's table is partial and in-frame only. The repertoire holds over 500,000 clones, with roughly 16% as singletons. What was sequenced was naive CD4+ T cells from blood. The receptors were sampled from a man between 18 and 35 years old in good health.

The V gene is TRBV10-3, the J gene TRBJ1-4; weak D call: TRBD1 (6 bases). Per germline, CDR1 ENHRY and CDR2 SYGVKD. This CDR3 contains 13 residues. Trimming left V 6 bases short and J 6 bases short, with 11 bases between. CDR3 nucleotides: TGTGCCATCAGCCGGACAGAGTATGAAAAACTGTTTTTT. It codes for CAISRTEYEKLFF.

There are a few counts of this clone. The V and J genes are TRBV7-2 and TRBJ2-7; 9 nucleotides match TRBD1. The junction had 5 bases not matched to a gene; V was cut back by 0 bases and J by 2 bases. Germline assignment: CDR1 SGHTA and CDR2 FQGNSA. The length of the CDR3 is 16 residues. The CDR3 DNA reads TGTGCCAGCAGCTTAGCTGGACAGGGGCTAGCCTACGAGCAGTACTTC. It encodes CASSLAGQGLAYEQYF. Together with reference TRBV7-2 and TRBJ2-7, the CDR3 gives the full variable domain: GAGVSQSPSNKVTEKGKDVELRCDPISGHTALYWYRQSLGQGLEFLIYFQGNSAPDKSGLPSDRFSAERTGGSVSTLTIQRTQQEDSAVYLCASSLAGQGLAYEQYFGPGTRLTVT.

In this sample, this clone turned up a few times. The V call is TRBV4-2, the J call TRBJ2-7; 7 bases are shared with TRBD1. The CDR3 loop spans 18 amino acids. Germline CDR1 reads LGHNA; CDR2 reads YNFKEQ. Trimming cost V 0 bases and J 2 bases; bases outside gene matches: 13. The CDR3 is CASSQDLQRTGAAYEQYF. Here the CDR3 DNA reads TGTGCCAGCAGCCAAGATCTACAGCGGACAGGAGCGGCCTACGAGCAGTACTTC.

This rearrangement joins TRBV18 to TRBJ1-2; the D gene is possibly TRBD1 (6 bases). The CDR3 is 15 amino acids. The V gene lost 2 bases and the J gene lost 8 bases, with 18 bases spanning the gap. Germline-derived CDR1 and CDR2 are KGHSH and LQKENI. CDR3 bases: TGTGCCAGCTCACCAGAAGGACAGCCGTCTATCGGCTACACCTTC. Translated, it gives CASSPEGQPSIGYTF.

This clone has a handful of counts. The chain has TRBV7-3 and TRBJ2-5, with 8 positions matching TRBD1. Germline assignment: CDR1 SGHTA and CDR2 FQGTGA. Trimming took 8 bases from V and 3 from J; bases not matched to a gene: 5. This CDR3 comprises 13 residues. The CDR3 region is CASGRGREETQYF. CDR3 sequence (DNA): TGTGCCAGCGGCAGGGGGCGCGAAGAGACCCAGTACTTC.

This sequence joins TRBV7-8 and TRBJ2-5; either TRBD1 or TRBD2 may fit D (5 bases each). Germline V gene lookup returns CDR1 SGHVS and CDR2 FQNEAQ. There are 16 residues in the CDR3. V was shortened by 0 bases and J by 5 bases, with 16 bases between the two germline ends. This CDR3 reads CASSLAPVGVAETQYF. CDR3 DNA: TGTGCCAGCAGCTTAGCCCCCGTGGGGGTTGCGGAGACCCAGTACTTC.

As DNA, the CDR3 is TGTGCCAGCAGCGGAGGCACAGGAGGTAGTCAGCCCCAGCATTTT. It yields the protein CASSGGTGGSQPQHF. This sequence joins TRBV7-9 and TRBJ1-5, with D maybe TRBD1 (5 bases). The CDR3 is 15 amino acids. Germline CDR1 reads SEHNR; CDR2 reads FQNEAQ (reference sequence). V lost 5 bases, J lost 6 bases, and 17 bases lay in between.

This clone has only a few counts. This chain connects TRBV5-4 to TRBJ1-2; D possibly corresponds to TRBD1 (5 bases). V lost 4 bases and J 9 bases, leaving 16 bases between the germline ends. From germline, CDR1 is SGHNT and CDR2 YYREEE (reference sequence). The CDR3 contains 13 residues. CDR3 loop: CASSIGTQERYTF. Written as DNA, the CDR3 is TGTGCCAGCAGCATCGGGACGCAGGAGCGCTACACCTTC.

This chain uses TRBV19 with TRBJ1-2; no firm D call. The germline V gene encodes CDR1 LNHDA and CDR2 SQIVND (reference sequence). The V and J ends lost 1 base and 4 bases respectively, with 7 bases between them. The CDR3 consists of 13 residues. DNA of the CDR3: TGTGCCAGTAGTATAGCCCGGATCTATGGCTACACCTTC. Residues: CASSIARIYGYTF. Variable domain in full (rest from reference TRBV19 and TRBJ1-2): DGGITQSPKYLFRKEGQNVTLSCEQNLNHDAMYWYRQDPGQGLRLIYYSQIVNDFQKGDIAEGYSVSREKKESFPLTVTSAQKNPTAFYLCASSIARIYGYTFGSGTRLTVV.

The chain links TRBV14 to TRBJ1-2; D uncertain. Germline CDR1 reads SGHDN; CDR2 reads FVKESK. V shed 1 base and J shed 0 bases, with 9 bases lying between them. This CDR3 contains 15 residues. The CDR3 sequence is CASSQGYRANYGYTF. CDR3 bases: TGTGCCAGCAGCCAAGGTTACAGAGCTAACTATGGCTACACCTTC.

This chain links TRBV6-5 with TRBJ1-1; D not certain. Trimming removed 2 bases from V and 0 bases from J, with 7 bases in between. Germline-derived CDR1 and CDR2 are MNHEY and SVGAGI. This CDR3 contains 14 residues. CDR3 residues: CASSYEGMNTEAFF. The CDR3 DNA follows: TGTGCCAGCAGTTACGAAGGGATGAACACTGAAGCTTTCTTT.

Only a few counts were recorded for this clone. The chain links TRBV9 to TRBJ2-3; the D gene is possibly TRBD2 (6 bases). The CDR3 consists of 13 residues. Germline CDR1 and CDR2: SGDLS and YYNGEE. With 2 bases removed from V and 6 bases from J, the gap between germline ends came to 10 bases. CDR3 protein: CASSVLTSDTQYF. CDR3 nucleotides: TGTGCCAGCAGCGTCCTTACTAGCGATACGCAGTATTTT.

In its sample, this clone was seen a few times. This chain uses TRBV7-2 with TRBJ2-5; 13 nucleotides line up with TRBD2. V lost 2 bases, J lost 5 bases, and 5 bases stayed unmatched. The germline CDR1 and CDR2 sequences are SGHTA and FQGNSA. The CDR3 is 16 residues long. As DNA, the CDR3 is TGTGCCAGCAGCTTATTGACTAGCGGGGGGCCGGAGACCCAGTACTTC. Translated: CASSLLTSGGPETQYF.

This clone was seen more than once but under ten times. The chain uses TRBV7-2 and TRBJ1-4, with 7 nucleotides matching TRBD1. The CDR3 sequence is 13 residues long. Trimming cost V 6 bases and J 13 bases; bases outside gene matches: 11. Germline V CDR1 and CDR2: SGHTA, FQGNSA. For the CDR3, the DNA is TGTGCCAGCAGGCCCAGTGGACAGGAGAGACTGTTTTTT. Its translation is CASRPSGQERLFF.

The genes are TRBV2 and TRBJ2-2, with TRBD2 matching 8 bases. V lost 10 bases and J lost 4; bases outside the gene matches: 11. The CDR3 is 15 amino acids. The germline CDR1 and CDR2 sequences are SNHLY and FYNNEI. The CDR3 loop reads CATKRETSVTGELFF. In DNA, the CDR3 is TGTGCCACCAAGAGGGAGACTAGCGTCACCGGGGAGCTGTTTTTT.

The chain employs TRBV25-1 and TRBJ1-4; D possibly corresponds to TRBD1 (5 bases). The CDR3 runs 16 residues. Trimming removed 3 bases from V and 11 bases from J, with 22 bases in between. CDR1 MGHDK and CDR2 SYGVNS come from the germline V gene. CDR3 in amino acids: CASSEPRDGPLSKLFF. In DNA, the CDR3 is TGTGCCAGCAGTGAGCCCAGGGATGGCCCCTTGAGCAAACTGTTTTTT.

This clone was counted a few times. The genes are TRBV19 and TRBJ1-4; TRBD1 matches at 7 bases. The CDR3 consists of 14 residues. Unmatched junction bases numbered 15, after V lost 6 bases and J lost 14 bases. Germline V lookup: CDR1 LNHDA, CDR2 SQIVND (reference sequence). CDR3 sequence reads: CASRKTGRDRWLFF. The CDR3 nucleotides read TGTGCCAGTAGGAAGACAGGGAGGGATCGATGGCTGTTTTTT.

This clone was counted only a few times. The CDR3: CASSLGGRAKNIQYF. The CDR3 DNA sequence: TGTGCCAGCAGCTTAGGTGGCAGAGCCAAAAACATTCAGTACTTC. V gene TRBV11-2 combines with J gene TRBJ2-4, with no clear D. Germline lookup yields CDR1 SGHAT and CDR2 FQNNGV. The CDR3 runs to 15 residues. V lost 1 base and J lost 0, with 7 bases in between.